This T cell receptor beta chain was retrieved from a study of blood T cell repertoires in COVID-19. Measured with immunoSEQ multiplex PCR; TCRdb has only the in-frame clones, and not every one. The sample gives roughly 300,000 clones, approximately 89% of which show up once; about 5.2% is in the top ten. Cohort assignment relied on participant-reported clinical history. The sequence came from a woman between 25 and 40 years old who had recovered from COVID-19. The specimen sequenced was PBMCs or T cells enriched from blood (not recorded which).

CDR3 loop: CASSSRRTGPQHF. The DNA for the CDR3 is TGTGCCAGCAGCAGCCGACGTACGGGGCCCCAGCATTTT. V gene TRBV11-2 combines with J gene TRBJ1-5; D uncertain. V gave up 5 bases and J gave up 9 bases, with 14 bases separating them. Germline V gives CDR1 SGHAT, CDR2 FQNNGV. This CDR3 has 13 amino acids.